Following are 19 T cell receptor beta chains from one sample sequenced in a study of cytomegalovirus exposure and HLA in healthy donors. A multiplex PCR was run with 60 Vbeta primers and 13 Jbeta primers. TCRdb's copy holds only in-frame clones and misses some; the assay was immunoSEQ multiplex PCR. The sample contains roughly 110,000 clones, about 76% of which appear only once. The sequenced sample was PBMCs. The source is a woman between 40 and 50 years old in good health and CMV-seropositive.

The J gene is TRBJ1-1, the V gene TRBV6-1; 9 bases are shared with TRBD1. CDR3 length: 15 amino acids. V trimming: 6 bases; J trimming: 3 bases; junction bases outside the gene matches: 8. Germline V lookup: CDR1 MNHNS, CDR2 SASEGT. The CDR3 sequence: CASSYLGQGYTEAFF. In nucleotides, the CDR3 is TGTGCCAGCAGCTATTTGGGACAGGGATACACTGAAGCTTTCTTT.

This clone was seen only once. This sequence joins TRBV11-2 and TRBJ2-5, with 12 nucleotides matching TRBD2. V lost 4 bases, J lost 5 bases, and 14 bases stayed unmatched. CDR3 length: 18 amino acids. Germline-derived CDR1 and CDR2 are SGHAT and FQNNGV. CDR3 nucleotide sequence: TGTGCCAGCAGCTCTAGGTGGACTAGCGGGGTAATGAAGGAGACCCAGTACTTC. Amino acid sequence: CASSSRWTSGVMKETQYF. Filled out from reference TRBV11-2 and TRBJ2-5, the complete variable domain reads EAGVAQSPRYKIIEKRQSVAFWCNPISGHATLYWYQQILGQGPKLLIQFQNNGVVDDSQLPKDRFSAERLKGVDSTLKIQPAKLEDSAVYLCASSSRWTSGVMKETQYFGPGTRLLVL.

The chain links TRBV15 to TRBJ2-7; the D is unclear. Per germline, CDR1 LNHNV and CDR2 YYDKDF (reference sequence). Trimming took 0 bases from V and 5 from J, leaving 11 bases between them. This CDR3 region has 14 residues. DNA for the CDR3: TGTGCCACCAGCAGAGATCGGCTAGTACACGAGCAGTACTTC. It specifies CATSRDRLVHEQYF. The variable domain in full, with the rest retrieved from reference TRBV15 and TRBJ2-7, is DAMVIQNPRYQVTQFGKPVTLSCSQTLNHNVMYWYQQKSSQAPKLLFHYYDKDFNNEADTPDNFQSRRPNTSFCFLDIRSPGLGDTAMYLCATSRDRLVHEQYFGPGTRLTVT.

CDR3 in DNA: TGTGCCAGCAGCTTATCGGTCTTAGCTAACTATGGCTACACCTTC. Protein product: CASSLSVLANYGYTF. The chain links TRBV7-9 to TRBJ1-2; D ambiguous. The germline CDR1 and CDR2 sequences are SEHNR and FQNEAQ (reference sequence). Trimming left V 2 bases short and J 0 bases short, with 10 bases between. This CDR3 has 15 residues.

The J gene is TRBJ2-5, the V gene TRBV7-6; D call uncertain. The CDR3 loop spans 13 amino acids. CDR1 is SGHVS and CDR2 is FNYEAQ in the germline V gene. V was clipped by 1 base and J by 2 bases, with 5 bases between them. In DNA, the CDR3 is TGTGCCAGCAGCTTAGTAATACAAGAGACCCAGTACTTC. Its translation is CASSLVIQETQYF.

This chain joins TRBV6-5 and TRBJ1-6; a possible D gene is TRBD1 (6 bases). Trimming left V 4 bases short and J 4 bases short, with 8 bases between. Germline CDR1 reads MNHEY; CDR2 reads SVGAGI. The CDR3 covers 14 residues. The CDR3 sequence: CASSWTVYNSPLHF. The CDR3 bases are TGTGCCAGCAGTTGGACAGTTTATAATTCACCCCTCCACTTT.

V usage is TRBV18 and J usage is TRBJ2-7; TRBD1 aligns across 7 bases. With 4 bases clipped from V and 1 base from J, the junction kept 4 bases outside the gene matches. Germline lookup yields CDR1 KGHSH and CDR2 LQKENI. There are 14 residues in the CDR3. The CDR3 here is CASSQGARSYEQYF. The CDR3 region has the DNA TGTGCCAGCTCACAGGGGGCGCGATCCTACGAGCAGTACTTC.

The chain recombines TRBV5-4 with TRBJ2-1; 8 bases are a match to TRBD1. After removal of 0 bases from V and 3 bases from J, the junction contained 2 bases not matched to a gene. The CDR3 totals 15 residues. Germline lookup yields CDR1 SGHNT and CDR2 YYREEE (reference sequence). The CDR3 nucleotides read TGTGCCAGCAGCTTGGGCGGACAGGGCTACAATGAGCAGTTCTTC. Residues: CASSLGGQGYNEQFF.

The V and J genes are TRBV7-2 and TRBJ2-3; the match to TRBD2 covers 7 bases. This CDR3 is built from 15 residues. After removal of 0 bases from V and 6 bases from J, the junction contained 6 bases not matched to a gene. The germline V gene has CDR1 SGHTA and CDR2 FQGNSA. The CDR3 reads CASSLAASGADTQYF. CDR3 nucleotides: TGTGCCAGCAGCTTAGCGGCTAGCGGAGCCGATACGCAGTATTTT.

Details on this clone: A junction end diverges from the germline sequence, so it may reflect a read error. The rearrangement uses TRBV7-7 and TRBJ2-2; 15 nucleotides agree with TRBD2. The CDR3 consists of 17 residues. Germline-derived CDR1 and CDR2 are SSHAT and FNYEAQ (reference sequence). The CDR3, as DNA: TGTGCTAGCAGACGCGGACTAGCGGGGGGGCCAAGCGGGGAGCTGTTTTTT. Residues: CASRRGLAGGPSGELFF.

This clone was seen more than once but under ten times. The chain has TRBV4-1 and TRBJ1-3; TRBD1 might be the D (5 bases). The CDR3 runs to 16 residues. The ends were cut back, 4 bases at V and 3 bases at J, with 16 bases in the middle. Germline V gene sequence: CDR1 MGHRA, CDR2 YSYEKL. The CDR3 DNA reads TGCGCCAGCAGCCCCCTAAGGGGCATGCTTGGAAACACCATATATTTT. It specifies CASSPLRGMLGNTIYF.

The DNA for the CDR3 is TGTGCCAGCAGCTTGTCGGGATTCTATGGCTACACCTTC. Its protein is CASSLSGFYGYTF. V and J are TRBV5-5 and TRBJ1-2; D is unclear. Looked up from germline, CDR1 is SGHKS and CDR2 is YYEKEE (reference sequence). The CDR3 sequence is 13 residues long. V was pared by 1 base and J by 4 bases, with 8 bases between.

The genes are TRBV5-4 and TRBJ1-1, with TRBD1 matching over 7 bases. Germline loops: CDR1 SGHNT, CDR2 YYREEE (reference sequence). The CDR3 totals 17 residues. Germline trimming cut 6 bases from V and 2 bases from J; bases unmatched to any gene: 16. CDR3 DNA: TGTGCCAGCACCTTACCAGGGGGTGGTCGAGGTAACACTGAAGCTTTCTTT. It yields the protein CASTLPGGGRGNTEAFF.

V gene TRBV7-2 combines with J gene TRBJ1-1; D remains ambiguous. With 4 bases removed from V and 11 bases from J, the gap between germline ends came to 17 bases. The CDR3 is made up of 13 amino acids. The germline CDR1 and CDR2 sequences are SGHTA and FQGNSA. The CDR3 DNA is TGTGCCAGCAGCTCCGGTGGGCACCCCCATGCTTTCTTT. It encodes CASSSGGHPHAFF.

The chain combines TRBV11-2 with TRBJ2-7; TRBD1 aligns across 7 bases. V shed 3 bases, J shed 0 bases, and the junction held 8 bases outside the gene matches. Germline V gene sequence: CDR1 SGHAT, CDR2 FQNNGV. The CDR3 length is 16 residues. DNA of the CDR3: TGTGCCAGCAGCTTCAACCCCCGGGACAGCTCCTACGAGCAGTACTTC. It specifies CASSFNPRDSSYEQYF. Variable domain in full (rest from reference TRBV11-2 and TRBJ2-7): EAGVAQSPRYKIIEKRQSVAFWCNPISGHATLYWYQQILGQGPKLLIQFQNNGVVDDSQLPKDRFSAERLKGVDSTLKIQPAKLEDSAVYLCASSFNPRDSSYEQYFGPGTRLTVT.

The chain joins TRBV30 to TRBJ2-1; 11 bases line up with TRBD2. The V and J ends lost 2 bases and 9 bases, in that order; junction bases with no gene match: 6. CDR1 GTSNPN and CDR2 SVGIG come from the germline V gene (reference sequence). This CDR3 has 14 amino acids. In DNA, the CDR3 is TGTGCCTGGAGTACCCTAGCGGGGGGAATTGAGCAGTTCTTC. Protein product: CAWSTLAGGIEQFF.

This sequence joins TRBV6-1 and TRBJ2-1; 12 nucleotides align to TRBD2. Germline-derived CDR1 and CDR2 are MNHNS and SASEGT. J lost 6 bases, V lost 0 bases, and 6 bases had no gene match. The CDR3 runs to 17 residues. CDR3 in amino acids: CASSEAILAGGGNEQFF. CDR3 in DNA: TGTGCCAGCAGTGAAGCGATTCTAGCGGGGGGGGGCAATGAGCAGTTCTTC.

The V and J genes are TRBV10-3 and TRBJ2-3; no clear D gene. The germline CDR1 and CDR2 sequences are ENHRY and SYGVKD. This CDR3 comprises 12 residues. The V end lost 5 bases, the J end lost 0 bases, and 3 bases lay between the germline ends. This CDR3 reads CAISTSTDTQYF. Written as DNA, the CDR3 is TGTGCCATCAGTACTAGCACAGATACGCAGTATTTT.

V usage is TRBV7-9 and J usage is TRBJ1-5; 10 nucleotides match TRBD1. CDR3 length equals 15 residues. Germline V gene data show CDR1 as SEHNR and CDR2 as FQNEAQ (reference sequence). After removal of 4 bases from V and 4 bases from J, the junction contained 4 bases not matched to a gene. The CDR3 nucleotides are TGTGCCAGCAGCTCTGGACAGGGGGTTAATCAGCCCCAGCATTTT. Translating gives CASSSGQGVNQPQHF.